The 10 T cell receptor beta chains presented below share a single source sample, sequenced in a study of T cell clonality in common variable immunodeficiency. The assay was immunoSEQ multiplex PCR, and TCRdb's table has in-frame clones only and misses some. Recorded here are some 38,000 clones, with no singletons, and the ten leading clones hold 0.95%. The sequenced sample was peripheral blood mononuclear cells. The receptors shown here come from a person between 18 and 69 years old in good health.

This clone has ten or more counts. The read gets to within 3 residues of the CDR3 end, and the germline J gene fills in the rest. The chain uses TRBV14 and TRBJ2-1, with D possibly matching TRBD2 (6 bases). The V gene lost 6 bases and the J gene lost 1 base, with 16 bases spanning the gap. Germline V CDR1 and CDR2: SGHDN, FVKESK. The CDR3 runs to 16 residues. CDR3 DNA, as far as it was read: TGTGCCAGCAGTCTGACCGGGACTGCGTCCTACAATGAG. Its protein product is CASSLTGTASYNE. The complete CDR3 sequence is CASSLTGTASYNEQFF.

This clone occurred many times. The CDR3 end falls 3 residues outside the read, so it is completed with the germline J gene. J is TRBJ1-1 and V is TRBV14, with D maybe TRBD1 (5 bases). Trimming cost V 0 bases and J 1 base, with 18 bases left between them. The CDR3 contains 18 residues. Germline V gene lookup returns CDR1 SGHDN and CDR2 FVKESK. The CDR3: CASSQDWRRGRPNTEAFF. The part of the CDR3 DNA that was read is TGTGCCAGCAGCCAAGATTGGAGGAGGGGTAGGCCGAACACTGAA.

This clone was observed many times. The read finishes 3 residues shy of the CDR3 end, and the germline J gene is used to complete it. The rearrangement links TRBV20-1 to TRBJ2-3; TRBD2 agrees at 12 bases. V was pared by 5 bases and J by 3 bases, with 6 bases of the junction left unmatched. Germline loops: CDR1 DFQATT, CDR2 SNEGSKA (reference sequence). The CDR3 is 15 residues long. The covered CDR3 bases are TGCAGTGCTCCCCATCTAGCGGGGGGGACAGATACG. It translates to CSAPHLAGGTDT. The whole CDR3 protein reads CSAPHLAGGTDTQYF.

On this clone: The read ends 3 residues before the CDR3 terminus; that terminus is restored from the germline J gene. The rearrangement links TRBV25-1 to TRBJ2-6, with a possible D match to TRBD1 (5 bases). Per the germline V gene, CDR1 is MGHDK and CDR2 is SYGVNS. V lost 6 bases, J lost 0 bases, and 9 bases lay in between. The CDR3 has 15 amino acids. CDR3 protein: CASSLRGSGANVLTF. The sequenced CDR3 bases are TGTGCCAGCAGCTTAAGGGGCTCTGGGGCCAACGTC.

This clone was counted ten times or more. The CDR3 goes on 3 residues after the read ends, and that part is filled in from the germline J gene. The chain has TRBV18 and TRBJ2-7, with D possibly matching TRBD1 (6 bases). This CDR3 contains 13 residues. V was clipped by 4 bases and J by 6 bases, with 13 bases between them. Germline CDR1 reads KGHSH; CDR2 reads LQKENI. The CDR3 loop reads CASSQMDRSEQYF. CDR3 DNA, as far as it was read: TGTGCCAGCTCACAAATGGACAGATCCGAG.

This clone has a count of ten or more. The read falls 3 residues short of the CDR3 end, and the missing part is taken from the germline J gene. The chain is built from TRBV20-1 and TRBJ2-1; TRBD2 matches at 9 bases. The CDR3 extends over 14 amino acids. With 3 bases clipped from V and 8 bases from J, the junction kept 8 bases outside the gene matches. Germline loops: CDR1 DFQATT, CDR2 SNEGSKA (reference sequence). The covered CDR3 bases are TGCAGTGCTAGTGCGGGGGGGCCGGAGGATGAG. Translation gives CSASAGGPEDE. In full, the CDR3 is CSASAGGPEDEQFF.

Only a few counts were recorded for this clone. The read finishes 3 residues shy of the CDR3 end, and the germline J gene is used to complete it. The chain couples TRBV20-1 to TRBJ2-3; 8 nucleotides align to TRBD1. CDR1 and CDR2 from the germline V gene are DFQATT and SNEGSKA (reference sequence). The CDR3 has 13 amino acids. CDR3 bases read: TGCGCCTCGACAGGGGCTGAGAATCAGCCG. The encoded protein is CASTGAENQP. Given in full, the CDR3 is CASTGAENQPQYF.

This clone appeared many times. This CDR3 reads CASSETSGRLVPRETQYF. The sequenced CDR3 bases are TGTGCCAGCTCAGAGACTAGCGGGAGATTGGTCCCGCGAGAGACC. The rearrangement uses TRBV18 and TRBJ2-5, with TRBD2 identical over 12 bases. The CDR3 end falls 3 residues outside the read, so it is completed with the germline J gene. Germline values: CDR1 KGHSH, CDR2 LQKENI. The CDR3 is 18 residues long. V lost 5 bases to trimming and J lost 4 bases; unmatched junction nucleotides: 14.

There are many counts of this clone. The read finishes 3 residues shy of the CDR3 end, and the germline J gene is used to complete it. The V and J genes are TRBV5-4 and TRBJ2-4; D might be TRBD1 (6 bases). Trimming left V 1 base short and J 0 bases short, with 11 bases between. Germline V lookup: CDR1 SGHNT, CDR2 YYREEE (reference sequence). The CDR3 has 16 residues. The CDR3 protein is CASSLNRVGAKNIQYF. The CDR3 DNA, read in part, is TGTGCCAGCAGCTTGAACAGGGTAGGAGCCAAAAACATT. Supplemented by reference TRBV5-4 and TRBJ2-4, the full variable domain reads ETGVTQSPTHLIKTRGQQVTLRCSSQSGHNTVSWYQQALGQGPQFIFQYYREEENGRGNFPPRFSGLQFPNYSSELNVNALELDDSALYLCASSLNRVGAKNIQYFGAGTRLSVL.

This clone was observed at least ten times. Read sequence stops 3 residues before the CDR3 end, and the germline J gene provides the missing end. The chain recombines TRBV4-2 with TRBJ2-7; D possibly corresponds to TRBD2 (6 bases). Trimming removed 3 bases from V and 1 base from J, with 13 bases in between. In germline, CDR1 is LGHNA, CDR2 YNFKEQ. The CDR3 contains 15 residues. The CDR3 region is CASSQYLAPSYEQYF. CDR3 DNA, as far as it was read: TGTGCCAGCAGCCAGTATCTAGCGCCGTCCTACGAG.